Listed below are T cell receptor beta chains from one sample, sequenced in a study of T cell responses to AZD1222 COVID-19 vaccine. The assay was immunoSEQ multiplex PCR, and TCRdb's table has in-frame clones only and misses some. Here the sample spans 85,000 to 120,000 clones, 86% being singletons. Sequencing was performed on peripheral blood, taken on day 0 of AZD1222 vaccination. These receptors all stem from an adult in good health. The CDR3 runs from the conserved cysteine through the conserved F or W. Fields, in order: V gene, D gene, J gene, CDR3 protein, CDR3 DNA. The D gene is left open where the match is weak.

TRBV30	.	TRBJ2-4	CARAAGHIQYF	TGTGCCCGGGCGGCAGGGCACATTCAGTACTTC
TRBV12-3/TRBV12-4	.	TRBJ1-2	CASSRQPLYGYTF	TGTGCCAGCAGCCGACAGCCTCTATATGGCTACACCTTC
TRBV7-3	.	TRBJ2-3	CASSLTGGYTDTQYF	TGTGCCAGCAGCTTAACGGGGGGCTACACAGATACGCAGTATTTT
TRBV7-2	TRBD1	TRBJ2-1	CASSPDRVGEQFF	TGTGCCAGCAGCCCCGACAGGGTAGGTGAGCAGTTCTTC
TRBV13	TRBD2	TRBJ2-1	CASSLWPSIAGASYNEQFF	TGTGCCAGCAGCTTATGGCCTTCGATAGCGGGGGCTTCCTACAATGAGCAGTTCTTC
TRBV5-1	TRBD1	TRBJ1-3	CASSQGGQATGNTIYF	TGCGCCAGCTCCCAGGGAGGACAGGCCACTGGAAACACCATATATTTT
TRBV7-2	.	TRBJ2-3	CASSYLGPTDTQYF	TGTGCCAGCAGCTACTTAGGACCCACAGATACGCAGTATTTT
TRBV10-1	.	TRBJ1-5	CASRLRVSNQPQHF	TGCGCCAGCAGGTTAAGGGTTAGCAATCAGCCCCAGCATTTT
TRBV7-9	.	TRBJ1-1	CASSLVRKNTEAFF	TGTGCCAGCAGCTTAGTCAGAAAGAACACTGAAGCTTTCTTT
TRBV5-8	TRBD1	TRBJ2-7	CASSTGQNYEQYF	TGTGCCAGCAGCACGGGACAGAACTACGAGCAGTACTTC
TRBV6-5	.	TRBJ2-7	CASSYAPDAGSYEQYF	TGTGCCAGCAGTTACGCCCCGGACGCCGGCTCCTACGAGCAGTACTTC